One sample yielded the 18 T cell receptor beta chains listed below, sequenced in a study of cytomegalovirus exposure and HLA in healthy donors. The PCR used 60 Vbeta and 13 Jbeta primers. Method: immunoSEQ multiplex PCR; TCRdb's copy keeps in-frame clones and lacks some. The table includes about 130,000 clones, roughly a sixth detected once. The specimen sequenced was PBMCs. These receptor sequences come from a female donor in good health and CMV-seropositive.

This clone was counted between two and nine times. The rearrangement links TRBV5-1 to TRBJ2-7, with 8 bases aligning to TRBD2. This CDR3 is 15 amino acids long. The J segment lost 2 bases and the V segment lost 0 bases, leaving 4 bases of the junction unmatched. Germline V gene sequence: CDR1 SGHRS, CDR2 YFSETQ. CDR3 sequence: CASSLGVREAYEQYF. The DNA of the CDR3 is TGCGCCAGCAGCTTGGGGGTGCGGGAGGCCTACGAGCAGTACTTC.

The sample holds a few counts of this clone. This chain's CDR3 is CASSQVGLAGSGGELFF. The CDR3 DNA reads as TGTGCCAGCAGCCAAGTGGGACTAGCGGGGTCTGGCGGGGAGCTGTTTTTT. The chain carries TRBV4-2 and TRBJ2-2, with 13 bases that match TRBD2. This CDR3 is 17 amino acids long. J gave up 7 bases and V 1 base, and 6 bases lay outside the gene matches. Germline-derived CDR1 and CDR2 are LGHNA and YNFKEQ.

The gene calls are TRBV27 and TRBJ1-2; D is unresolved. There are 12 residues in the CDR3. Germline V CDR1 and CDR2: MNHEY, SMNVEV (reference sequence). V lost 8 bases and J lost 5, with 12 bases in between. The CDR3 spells CASHTILYGYTF. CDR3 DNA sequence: TGTGCCAGCCATACCATACTATATGGCTACACCTTC.

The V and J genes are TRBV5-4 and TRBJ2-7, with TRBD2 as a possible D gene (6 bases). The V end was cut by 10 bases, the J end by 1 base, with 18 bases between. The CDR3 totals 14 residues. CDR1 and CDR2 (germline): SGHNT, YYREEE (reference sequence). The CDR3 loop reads CAARRERASYEQYF. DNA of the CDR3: TGTGCCGCTCGCCGGGAGCGGGCTTCCTACGAGCAGTACTTC.

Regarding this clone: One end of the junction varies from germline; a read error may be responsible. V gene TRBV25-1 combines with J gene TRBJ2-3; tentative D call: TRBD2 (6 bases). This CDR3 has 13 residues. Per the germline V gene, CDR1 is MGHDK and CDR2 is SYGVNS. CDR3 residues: CATSWRGTDTQYF. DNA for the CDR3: TGTGCCACCAGTTGGAGGGGCACAGATACGCAGTATTTT.

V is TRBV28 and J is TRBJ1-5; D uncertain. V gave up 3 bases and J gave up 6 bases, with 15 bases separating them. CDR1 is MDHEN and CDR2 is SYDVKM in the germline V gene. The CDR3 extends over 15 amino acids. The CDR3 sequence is CASSFYARGSQPQHF. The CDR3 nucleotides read TGTGCCAGCAGTTTTTACGCGAGAGGTTCTCAGCCCCAGCATTTT.

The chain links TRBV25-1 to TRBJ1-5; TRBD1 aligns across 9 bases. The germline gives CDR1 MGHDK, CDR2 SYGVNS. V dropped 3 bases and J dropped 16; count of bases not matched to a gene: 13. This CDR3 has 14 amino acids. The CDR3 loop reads CASSDKIRDRADHF. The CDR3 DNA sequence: TGTGCCAGCAGTGACAAAATACGGGACAGGGCCGATCATTTT.

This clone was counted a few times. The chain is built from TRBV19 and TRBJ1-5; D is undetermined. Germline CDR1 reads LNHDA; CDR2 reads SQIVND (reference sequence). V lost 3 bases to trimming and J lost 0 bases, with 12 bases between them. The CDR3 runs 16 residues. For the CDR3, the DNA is TGTGCCAGTAGTATTTCCCGAGGCTTTAGCAATCAGCCCCAGCATTTT. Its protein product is CASSISRGFSNQPQHF.

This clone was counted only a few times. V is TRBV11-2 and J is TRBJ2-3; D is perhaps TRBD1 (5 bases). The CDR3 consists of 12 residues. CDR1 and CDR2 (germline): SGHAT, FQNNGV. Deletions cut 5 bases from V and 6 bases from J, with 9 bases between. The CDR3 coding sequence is TGTGCCAGCAGCCGCAGGGCCGATACGCAGTATTTT. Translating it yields CASSRRADTQYF.

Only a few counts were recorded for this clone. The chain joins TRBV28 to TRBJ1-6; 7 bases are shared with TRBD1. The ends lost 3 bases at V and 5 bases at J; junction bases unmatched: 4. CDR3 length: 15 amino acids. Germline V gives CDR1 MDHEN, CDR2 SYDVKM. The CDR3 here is CASSFYDRDNSPLHF. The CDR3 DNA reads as TGTGCCAGCAGTTTCTACGACAGGGATAATTCACCCCTCCACTTT.

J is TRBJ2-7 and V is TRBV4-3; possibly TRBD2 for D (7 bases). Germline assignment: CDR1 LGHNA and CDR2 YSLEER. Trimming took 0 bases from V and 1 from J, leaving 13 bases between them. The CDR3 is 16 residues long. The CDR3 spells CASSQEVGGGSYEQYF. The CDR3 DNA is TGCGCCAGCAGCCAAGAAGTAGGGGGAGGGTCCTACGAGCAGTACTTC.

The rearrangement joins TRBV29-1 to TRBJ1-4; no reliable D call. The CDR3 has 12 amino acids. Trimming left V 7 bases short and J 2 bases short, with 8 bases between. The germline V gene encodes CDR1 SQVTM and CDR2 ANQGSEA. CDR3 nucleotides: TGCAGCGCCGGGAGGACTAATGAAAAACTGTTTTTT. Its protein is CSAGRTNEKLFF.

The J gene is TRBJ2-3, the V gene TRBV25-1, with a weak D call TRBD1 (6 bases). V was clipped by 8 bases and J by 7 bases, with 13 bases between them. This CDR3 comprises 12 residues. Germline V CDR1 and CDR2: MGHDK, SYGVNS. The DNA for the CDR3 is TGTGCCAGCGGCAGACAGGCGAATACGCAGTATTTT. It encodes CASGRQANTQYF. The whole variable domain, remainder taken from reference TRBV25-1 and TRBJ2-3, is EADIYQTPRYLVIGTGKKITLECSQTMGHDKMYWYQQDPGMELHLIHYSYGVNSTEKGDLSSESTVSRIRTEHFPLTLESARPSHTSQYLCASGRQANTQYFGPGTRLTVL.

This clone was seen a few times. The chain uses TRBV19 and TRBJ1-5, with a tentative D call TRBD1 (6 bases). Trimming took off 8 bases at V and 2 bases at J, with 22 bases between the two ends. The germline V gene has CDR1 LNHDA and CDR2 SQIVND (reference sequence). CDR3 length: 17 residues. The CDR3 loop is CASWAGDALGRNQPQHF. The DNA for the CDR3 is TGTGCCAGTTGGGCAGGGGATGCCCTCGGGCGCAATCAGCCCCAGCATTTT.

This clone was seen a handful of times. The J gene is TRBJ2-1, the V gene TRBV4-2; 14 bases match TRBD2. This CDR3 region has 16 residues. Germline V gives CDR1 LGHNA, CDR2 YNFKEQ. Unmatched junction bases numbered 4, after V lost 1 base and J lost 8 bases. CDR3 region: CASSQVTSGRGHEQFF. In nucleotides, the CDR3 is TGTGCCAGCAGCCAAGTGACTAGCGGGAGGGGCCATGAGCAGTTCTTC.

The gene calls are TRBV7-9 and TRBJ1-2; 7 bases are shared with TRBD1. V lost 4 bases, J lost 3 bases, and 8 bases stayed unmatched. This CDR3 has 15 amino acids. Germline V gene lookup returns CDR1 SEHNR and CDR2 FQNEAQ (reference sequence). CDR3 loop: CASSSPGRGDYGYTF. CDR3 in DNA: TGTGCCAGCAGCTCCCCGGGCAGGGGGGACTATGGCTACACCTTC.

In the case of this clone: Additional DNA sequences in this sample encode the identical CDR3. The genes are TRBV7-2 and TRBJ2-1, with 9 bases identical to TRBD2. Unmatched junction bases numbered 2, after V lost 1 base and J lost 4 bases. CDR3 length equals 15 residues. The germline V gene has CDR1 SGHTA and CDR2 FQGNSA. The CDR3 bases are TGTGCCAGCAGCTTAGGCGGGGGGGGTTACAATGAGCAGTTCTTC. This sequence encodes CASSLGGGGYNEQFF.

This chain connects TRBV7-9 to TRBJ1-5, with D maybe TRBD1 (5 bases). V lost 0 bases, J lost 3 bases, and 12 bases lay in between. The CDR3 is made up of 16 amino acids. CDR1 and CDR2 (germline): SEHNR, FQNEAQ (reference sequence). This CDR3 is CASSLADSFNNQPQHF. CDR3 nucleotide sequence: TGTGCCAGCAGCTTAGCAGACAGTTTTAACAATCAGCCCCAGCATTTT.